Listed below are T cell receptor beta chains from one sample, sequenced in a study of CD8+ T cells in alopecia areata. The method was immunoSEQ multiplex PCR; TCRdb's version includes in-frame clones alone and lacks a portion of them. This sample has about 270,000 clones, with 60% found just once. The sequenced sample was CD4+ T cells sorted from blood, obtained between weeks 51 and 54, from a patient treated with tofacitinib. These receptors were taken from a human donor with alopecia areata. The CDR3 runs from the conserved cysteine through the conserved F or W. Fields, in order: V gene, D gene, clone size, J gene, CDR3 DNA, CDR3 protein. D genes are given only for firm matches. Not every row has a clone size; where given, it reads once, few, many or a size class.

v_call: TRBV9; d_call: TRBD2; clone_size: few; j_call: TRBJ2-1; cdr3_nt: TGTGCCAGCAGCTCGGGACTAGGGTCCTACAATGAGCAGTTCTTC; cdr3_aa: CASSSGLGSYNEQFF
v_call: TRBV5-4; d_call: -; clone_size: -; j_call: TRBJ1-2; cdr3_nt: TGTGCCAGCAGCTTGGGGACAGTTCAGCACTATGGCTACACCTTC; cdr3_aa: CASSLGTVQHYGYTF
v_call: TRBV5-1; d_call: -; clone_size: -; j_call: TRBJ1-6; cdr3_nt: TGCGCCAGCAGCTTGGAACCGGGGATCAATTTTTCACCCCTCCACTTT; cdr3_aa: CASSLEPGINFSPLHF
v_call: TRBV18; d_call: -; clone_size: -; j_call: TRBJ2-3; cdr3_nt: TGTGCCAGCTCATACACCGACAGAGCTAGCACAGATACGCAGTATTTT; cdr3_aa: CASSYTDRASTDTQYF
v_call: TRBV30; d_call: -; clone_size: -; j_call: TRBJ2-7; cdr3_nt: TGTGCCTGGAGTGTAGGGGACTCCTACGAGCAGTACTTC; cdr3_aa: CAWSVGDSYEQYF
v_call: TRBV5-4; d_call: TRBD2; clone_size: -; j_call: TRBJ2-5; cdr3_nt: TGTGCCAGCAGCCAAGGACTAGCGGAGAACCAAGAGACCCAGTACTTC; cdr3_aa: CASSQGLAENQETQYF
v_call: TRBV29-1; d_call: -; clone_size: few; j_call: TRBJ1-1; cdr3_nt: TGCAGCGTTGCGACAGCTATGAACACTGAAGCTTTCTTT; cdr3_aa: CSVATAMNTEAFF
v_call: TRBV6-5; d_call: -; clone_size: few; j_call: TRBJ1-1; cdr3_nt: TGTGCCAGCAGTTACTCGACTGGGAACACTGAAGCTTTCTTT; cdr3_aa: CASSYSTGNTEAFF
v_call: TRBV13; d_call: TRBD2; clone_size: -; j_call: TRBJ2-1; cdr3_nt: TGTGCCAGCAGCCCCGGGACTAGCGGGGTAGGCCACATCTACAATGAGCAGTTCTTC; cdr3_aa: CASSPGTSGVGHIYNEQFF
v_call: TRBV29-1; d_call: -; clone_size: few; j_call: TRBJ2-3; cdr3_nt: TGCAGCGTTGAAGGGGGCGGAGATACGCAGTATTTT; cdr3_aa: CSVEGGGDTQYF
v_call: TRBV7-2; d_call: -; clone_size: -; j_call: TRBJ2-3; cdr3_nt: TGTGCCAGCAGCTTAGCGGGGGGCCTAAGCACAGATACGCAGTATTTT; cdr3_aa: CASSLAGGLSTDTQYF
v_call: TRBV6-6; d_call: -; clone_size: few; j_call: TRBJ1-3; cdr3_nt: TGTGCCAGCAGTTACGGATCGGGGGGAAACACCATATATTTT; cdr3_aa: CASSYGSGGNTIYF
v_call: TRBV5-6; d_call: -; clone_size: -; j_call: TRBJ2-6; cdr3_nt: TGTGCCAGCAGCCCACAGGGTTCTGGGGCCAACGTCCTGACTTTC; cdr3_aa: CASSPQGSGANVLTF
v_call: TRBV5-1; d_call: -; clone_size: -; j_call: TRBJ2-5; cdr3_nt: TGCGCCAGCAGCTTGGTGGAGGTGCAAGAGACCCAGTACTTC; cdr3_aa: CASSLVEVQETQYF
v_call: TRBV30; d_call: -; clone_size: once; j_call: TRBJ1-5; cdr3_nt: TGTGCCTGGAGTGTACAAGTTTACGGACAGACCAATCAGCCCCAGCATTTT; cdr3_aa: CAWSVQVYGQTNQPQHF
v_call: TRBV30; d_call: -; clone_size: -; j_call: TRBJ2-7; cdr3_nt: TGTGCCTGGAAGGGAAGGGAGAGGAGCGAGCAGTACTTC; cdr3_aa: CAWKGRERSEQYF
v_call: TRBV30; d_call: -; clone_size: -; j_call: TRBJ2-2; cdr3_nt: TGTGCCTGGAGTATGTACAGGCGCAAAAGGGGGAACACCGGGGAGCTGTTTTTT; cdr3_aa: CAWSMYRRKRGNTGELFF
v_call: TRBV20-1; d_call: TRBD1; clone_size: -; j_call: TRBJ2-5; cdr3_nt: TGCAGTGCGTACAGGGGCGAGACCCAGTACTTC; cdr3_aa: CSAYRGETQYF
v_call: TRBV25-1; d_call: TRBD1; clone_size: -; j_call: TRBJ2-7; cdr3_nt: TGTGCCAGCAGTGAAGTGGGGACAGGGAAAGACGAGCAGTACTTC; cdr3_aa: CASSEVGTGKDEQYF
v_call: TRBV5-1; d_call: -; clone_size: -; j_call: TRBJ1-6; cdr3_nt: TGCGCCAGCAGCTTGGCCATCCTCTCGAATTCACCCCTCCACTTT; cdr3_aa: CASSLAILSNSPLHF
v_call: TRBV5-4; d_call: -; clone_size: -; j_call: TRBJ2-1; cdr3_nt: TGTGCCAGCAGCTCGACGGCCCGAGGCCACAATGAGCAGTTCTTC; cdr3_aa: CASSSTARGHNEQFF
v_call: TRBV4-1; d_call: -; clone_size: few; j_call: TRBJ1-6; cdr3_nt: TGCGCCAGTTCCCGGGGAGCGACCGGGGCTGGATCACCCCTCCACTTT; cdr3_aa: CASSRGATGAGSPLHF
v_call: TRBV29-1; d_call: TRBD1; clone_size: -; j_call: TRBJ2-3; cdr3_nt: TGCAGCGTGAGACAGGGAGTGAGTGCAGCGACAGATACGCAGTATTTT; cdr3_aa: CSVRQGVSAATDTQYF
v_call: TRBV7-8; d_call: TRBD1; clone_size: few; j_call: TRBJ1-3; cdr3_nt: TGTGCCAGCAGCCAAGGGGGCTTAGGAAACACCATATATTTT; cdr3_aa: CASSQGGLGNTIYF
v_call: TRBV29-1; d_call: TRBD1; clone_size: -; j_call: TRBJ1-2; cdr3_nt: TGCAGCGTAACACAATCTATGACAGGGGCAGATGGCTACACCTTC; cdr3_aa: CSVTQSMTGADGYTF
v_call: TRBV29-1; d_call: TRBD2; clone_size: few; j_call: TRBJ2-7; cdr3_nt: TGCAGCGTGGACGGACTAGCGGGGTCCTACGAGCAGTACTTC; cdr3_aa: CSVDGLAGSYEQYF
v_call: TRBV7-2; d_call: -; clone_size: -; j_call: TRBJ2-3; cdr3_nt: TGTGCCAGCAGCCCCAGGACCGACGGGACGCAGTATTTT; cdr3_aa: CASSPRTDGTQYF
v_call: TRBV14; d_call: -; clone_size: -; j_call: TRBJ2-5; cdr3_nt: TGTGCCAGCAGCCAAGATAGCGGGACCCAGTACTTC; cdr3_aa: CASSQDSGTQYF
v_call: TRBV7-2; d_call: -; clone_size: -; j_call: TRBJ2-3; cdr3_nt: TGTGCCAGCAGCTTAGCGGCTAGTCGGACAGATACGCAGTATTTT; cdr3_aa: CASSLAASRTDTQYF
v_call: TRBV7-7; d_call: -; clone_size: few; j_call: TRBJ2-3; cdr3_nt: TGTGCTAGCAGCTTCGGACCCCAGGATACGCAGTATTTT; cdr3_aa: CASSFGPQDTQYF
v_call: TRBV30; d_call: -; clone_size: -; j_call: TRBJ1-3; cdr3_nt: TGTGCCTGGAGTCCCGGCGAGCCCCCGGGAAACACCATATATTTT; cdr3_aa: CAWSPGEPPGNTIYF
v_call: TRBV7-6; d_call: TRBD1; clone_size: -; j_call: TRBJ2-7; cdr3_nt: TGTGCCAGCAGCTTATTCACCCCGACAGGGTTATCATACGAGCAGTACTTC; cdr3_aa: CASSLFTPTGLSYEQYF
v_call: TRBV30; d_call: -; clone_size: -; j_call: TRBJ2-7; cdr3_nt: TGTGCCTGGAGTGGGCAGGGCGAGCAGTACTTC; cdr3_aa: CAWSGQGEQYF
v_call: TRBV25-1; d_call: -; clone_size: -; j_call: TRBJ1-1; cdr3_nt: TGTGCCAGCAGTGAAGGACAGACGAACACTGAAGCTTTCTTT; cdr3_aa: CASSEGQTNTEAFF
v_call: TRBV30; d_call: TRBD2; clone_size: once; j_call: TRBJ2-1; cdr3_nt: TGTGCCTGGAACCAACTAGCGGGGGTTTACAATGAGCAGTTCTTC; cdr3_aa: CAWNQLAGVYNEQFF
v_call: TRBV7-9; d_call: -; clone_size: -; j_call: TRBJ1-1; cdr3_nt: TGTGCCAGCAGCTTCGGGGAAACTGAAGCTTTCTTT; cdr3_aa: CASSFGETEAFF
v_call: TRBV15; d_call: TRBD1; clone_size: once; j_call: TRBJ1-2; cdr3_nt: TGTGCCACCAGCAGACCCGGGACAGACTATGGCTACACCTTC; cdr3_aa: CATSRPGTDYGYTF
v_call: TRBV9; d_call: -; clone_size: -; j_call: TRBJ2-3; cdr3_nt: TGTGCCAGCAGCGTTAGCACAGATACGCAGTATTTT; cdr3_aa: CASSVSTDTQYF
v_call: TRBV30; d_call: -; clone_size: -; j_call: TRBJ2-5; cdr3_nt: TGTGCCTGGAGTTCACGGGAGTTTTTCCAAGAGACCCAGTACTTC; cdr3_aa: CAWSSREFFQETQYF